The rows below give T cell receptor beta chains drawn from one sample of a study of cytomegalovirus exposure and HLA in healthy donors. Repertoires were generated with immunoSEQ multiplex PCR, while TCRdb's copy carries only in-frame clones and drops some. The sample consists of 180,000 or so clones, about four fifths of them appearing once. Sequenced sample: PBMCs. Every receptor here comes from a woman aged 18-29 years in good health and CMV-seropositive. Both conserved end residues are part of each CDR3. A D gene is named only where the DNA matches it firmly. A clone size is listed for some rows: how often the clone was seen (once, few, many), or a class if it is expanded.

D gene	clone size	V gene	J gene	CDR3 DNA	CDR3 protein
TRBD1	.	TRBV10-3	TRBJ1-1	TGTGCCGCCAAACAGACAGGGGGCTTATCGGTTACTGAAGCTTTCTTT	CAAKQTGGLSVTEAFF
.	.	TRBV7-8	TRBJ1-5	TGTGCCAGCAGCTTAGACAGGGTCTCCAATCAGCCCCAGCATTTT	CASSLDRVSNQPQHF
TRBD1	.	TRBV5-6	TRBJ1-4	TGTGCCAGCAGAGCCGGGACAGGGGATGAAAAACTGTTTTTT	CASRAGTGDEKLFF
TRBD2	.	TRBV7-2	TRBJ2-3	TGTGCCAGCAGCCCTCGGACTAGCGGGGGGCAGGCAGATACGCAGTATTTT	CASSPRTSGGQADTQYF
TRBD2	.	TRBV25-1	TRBJ2-5	TGTGCCAGCAGTGGCCCGGGGGGAGAGACCCAGTACTTC	CASSGPGGETQYF
.	few	TRBV5-6	TRBJ2-2	TGTGCCAGCAGCCGGGGACAGAACACCGGGGAGCTGTTTTTT	CASSRGQNTGELFF
.	.	TRBV29-1	TRBJ1-1	TGCAGCGTTGATTTAGGAGGGCGCGGCACTGAAGCTTTCTTT	CSVDLGGRGTEAFF
.	once	TRBV11-2	TRBJ1-1	TGTGCCAGCAGCCTTAACAGGGTGAGGGGAACTGAAGCTTTCTTT	CASSLNRVRGTEAFF
TRBD2	.	TRBV7-9	TRBJ2-2	TGTGCCAGCACCCGGGCGGGGGGCCCCGGGGAGCTGTTTTTT	CASTRAGGPGELFF
TRBD1	.	TRBV6-1	TRBJ1-2	TGTGCCAGCACCCAGACAGGGGTCGATGGCTACACCTTC	CASTQTGVDGYTF
.	.	TRBV2	TRBJ2-1	TGTGCCAGCAGGTCCCAGGATCGGTTGAGAGAGCAGTTCTTC	CASRSQDRLREQFF
TRBD1	.	TRBV7-8	TRBJ1-2	TGTGCCAGCAGCTTAGGGGACAGGGTGACCTATGGCTACACCTTC	CASSLGDRVTYGYTF
.	once	TRBV4-1	TRBJ2-3	TGCGCCAGCAGCCAGATCTTGGCCACAGATACGCAGTATTTT	CASSQILATDTQYF
.	.	TRBV14	TRBJ2-7	TGTGCCAGCAGCCAACCGGGACTCCTCTACGAGCAGTACTTC	CASSQPGLLYEQYF
TRBD2	once	TRBV2	TRBJ2-7	TGTGCCAGCAATAGGGCGGGGGACTACTACGAGCAGTACTTC	CASNRAGDYYEQYF
.	.	TRBV10-3	TRBJ2-7	TGTGCCATCAGTGAGTCGGGCGGGCCCTACGAGCAGTACTTC	CAISESGGPYEQYF
TRBD1	.	TRBV7-9	TRBJ1-1	TGTGCCAGCAGCACAGGACAGGTTTTGAACACTGAAGCTTTCTTT	CASSTGQVLNTEAFF
TRBD1	.	TRBV7-6	TRBJ1-1	TGTGCCAGCAGCTTAGTGCACAGGGGAAAGGCTTTCTTT	CASSLVHRGKAFF
.	.	TRBV6-6	TRBJ1-2	TGTGCCAGCAGTCCAACAGGGACGGGAGGCTACACCTTC	CASSPTGTGGYTF
TRBD1	.	TRBV5-4	TRBJ1-2	TGTGCCACCAATAGCCTCAGGGGGAGAGGCTACACCTTC	CATNSLRGRGYTF
.	.	TRBV2	TRBJ2-1	TGTGCCAGCACCCTCATAGTTTATGAGCAGTTCTTC	CASTLIVYEQFF
TRBD2	few	TRBV5-1	TRBJ2-1	TGCGCCAGCAGCTTGTACGGGGGGGTCTCCTACAATGAGCAGTTCTTC	CASSLYGGVSYNEQFF
.	.	TRBV19	TRBJ2-7	TGTGCCAGTACGCCGGGCGGGGCGTCCTACGAGCAGTACTTC	CASTPGGASYEQYF
.	.	TRBV11-2	TRBJ2-5	TGTGCCAGCAGCTTCCGGGGGGCTGATTTCCAAGAGACCCAGTACTTC	CASSFRGADFQETQYF
.	.	TRBV11-2	TRBJ2-3	TGTGCCAGCAGCTTGAGGGATACGCAGTATTTT	CASSLRDTQYF
.	.	TRBV30	TRBJ2-7	TGTGCCTGGAACGGGGGGCCGGGAGAGCAGTACTTC	CAWNGGPGEQYF
.	.	TRBV19	TRBJ1-5	TGTGCCAGTAGACACCAGGAAATCAATCAGCCCCAGCATTTT	CASRHQEINQPQHF
.	.	TRBV7-9	TRBJ2-5	TGTGCCAGCAGGCTTAGTCCGGGGGGCGGGGAGACCCAGTACTTC	CASRLSPGGGETQYF
TRBD2	.	TRBV6-5	TRBJ2-3	TGTGCCAGCAGTTCCTCCAGACTAGCGCATTCAGATACGCAGTATTTT	CASSSSRLAHSDTQYF
TRBD2	few	TRBV6-4	TRBJ2-3	TGTGCCAGCAGTGACTCCGCGGGGGGTAGCACAGATACGCAGTATTTT	CASSDSAGGSTDTQYF